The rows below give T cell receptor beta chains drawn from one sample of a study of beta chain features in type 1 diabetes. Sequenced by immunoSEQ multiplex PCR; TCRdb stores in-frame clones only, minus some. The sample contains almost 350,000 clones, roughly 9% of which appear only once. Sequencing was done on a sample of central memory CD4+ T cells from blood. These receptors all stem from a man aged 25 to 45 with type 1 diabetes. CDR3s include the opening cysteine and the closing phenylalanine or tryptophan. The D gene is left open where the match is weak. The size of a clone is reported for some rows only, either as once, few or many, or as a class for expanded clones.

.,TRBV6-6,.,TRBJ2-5,TGTGCCAGCAGTTACCTCATGGGAGAGACCCAGTACTTC,CASSYLMGETQYF
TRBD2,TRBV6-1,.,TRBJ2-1,TGTGCCAGCGCGAAGGGACTAGTCTACAATGAGCAGTTCTTC,CASAKGLVYNEQFF
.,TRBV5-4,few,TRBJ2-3,TGTGCCAGCACCCAAGTCGAGGGAGCGGGTACGCAGTATTTT,CASTQVEGAGTQYF
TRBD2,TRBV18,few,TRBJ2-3,TGTGCCAGCTCACCACCGGGACTAGCGGGAATCACAGATACGCAGTATTTT,CASSPPGLAGITDTQYF
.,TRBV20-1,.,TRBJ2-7,TGCAGTGCTAGTGGAAACCACGAGCAGTACTTC,CSASGNHEQYF
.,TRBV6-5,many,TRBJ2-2,TGTGCCAGCAGCCCCGGGACACTGAACACCGGGGAGCTGTTTTTT,CASSPGTLNTGELFF
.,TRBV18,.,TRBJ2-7,TGTGCCAGCTCAAACACTATGAGTGTAGCCTCCTACGAGCAGTACTTC,CASSNTMSVASYEQYF
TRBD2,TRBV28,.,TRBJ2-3,TGTGCCAGCAGTTCACTAGCGGGGGGAGGGACAGATACGCAGTATTTT,CASSSLAGGGTDTQYF
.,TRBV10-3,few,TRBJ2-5,TGTGCCATCAGTACCGGTGAGACCCAGTACTTC,CAISTGETQYF
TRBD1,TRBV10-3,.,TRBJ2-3,TGTGCCACCAACCCGGGACAGGGTCAAGATACGCAGTATTTT,CATNPGQGQDTQYF
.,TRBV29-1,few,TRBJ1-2,TGCAGCGCAGGTGGCTACACCTTC,CSAGGYTF
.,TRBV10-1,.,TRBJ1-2,TGCGCCAGCAGTGAGTCTCCACTCTATGGCTACACCTTC,CASSESPLYGYTF
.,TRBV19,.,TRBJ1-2,TGTGCCAGTAGTAATTTGGGGACGGTCTATGGCTACACCTTC,CASSNLGTVYGYTF
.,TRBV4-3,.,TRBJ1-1,TGCGCCAGCAGTCGACAGCTTACAGAAATGAACACTGAAGCTTTCTTT,CASSRQLTEMNTEAFF
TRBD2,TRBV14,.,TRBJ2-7,TGTGCCAGCAGCCAAGCCTGGCTAGCGGGGCGGAGCTCCTACGAGCAGTACTTC,CASSQAWLAGRSSYEQYF
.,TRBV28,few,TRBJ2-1,TGTGCCAGCAGAATGGCAGGCTTGGGCAATGAGCAGTTCTTC,CASRMAGLGNEQFF
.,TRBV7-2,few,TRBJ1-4,TGTGCCAGCAGCTTAGGGGCCTTTAATGAAAAACTGTTTTTT,CASSLGAFNEKLFF
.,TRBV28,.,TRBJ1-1,TGTGCCAGCAGTTTTGTCCAAACCACTGAAGCTTTCTTT,CASSFVQTTEAFF
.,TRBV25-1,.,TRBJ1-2,TGTGCCAGCAGTTCCAGGACTAACTATGGCTACACCTTC,CASSSRTNYGYTF
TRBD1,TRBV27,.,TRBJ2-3,TGTGCCAGCACCCCAGGACAGGGTCGCACAGATACGCAGTATTTT,CASTPGQGRTDTQYF
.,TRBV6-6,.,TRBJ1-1,TGTGCCAGCAGTTATAGAAAAATGAACACTGAAGCTTTCTTT,CASSYRKMNTEAFF
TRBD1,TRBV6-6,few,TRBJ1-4,TGTGCCAGCAGTTACGGTCAGGGGGATGAAAAACTGTTTTTT,CASSYGQGDEKLFF
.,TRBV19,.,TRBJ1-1,TGTGCCAGTAGTATAGCGCGGTTCACTGAAGCTTTCTTT,CASSIARFTEAFF
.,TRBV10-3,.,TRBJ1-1,TGTGCCATCAGTTATGAAATCAGGAACACTGAAGCTTTCTTT,CAISYEIRNTEAFF
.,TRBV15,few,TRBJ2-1,TGTGCCACCAGCATAGAAGGGGAGCAGTTCTTC,CATSIEGEQFF
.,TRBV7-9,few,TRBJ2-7,TGCGCCAGCAGCCTCCAACTCTCCTCCTACGAGCAGTACTTC,CASSLQLSSYEQYF
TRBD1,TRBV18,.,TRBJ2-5,TGTGCCAGCTCACCGTCCCCCGGACAGGGAGAAGAGACCCAGTACTTC,CASSPSPGQGEETQYF
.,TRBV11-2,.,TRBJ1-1,TGTGCCAGCAGCTCCCGCGGGGGACCTAACACTGAAGCTTTCTTT,CASSSRGGPNTEAFF
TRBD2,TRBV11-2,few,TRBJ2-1,TGTGCCAGCAGCTTAAGCAGCGGGGGGGCCAAAAATGAGCAGTTCTTC,CASSLSSGGAKNEQFF
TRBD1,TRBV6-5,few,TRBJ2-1,TGTGCCAGCCACGCCGGGACAGTTGGAAATGAGCAGTTCTTC,CASHAGTVGNEQFF
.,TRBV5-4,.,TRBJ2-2,TGTGCCAGCAGCTTTCGGCAGGGCCCCGGGGAGCTGTTTTTT,CASSFRQGPGELFF
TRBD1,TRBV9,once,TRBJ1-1,TGTGCCAGCAGCCAACAGGGGGCGAACACTGAAGCTTTCTTT,CASSQQGANTEAFF
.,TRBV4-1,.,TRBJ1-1,TGCGCCAGCAGCCAGACAGACACAAACACTGAAGCTTTCTTT,CASSQTDTNTEAFF
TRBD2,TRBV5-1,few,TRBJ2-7,TGCGCCAGCAGCGCCCAGCCGGGGGGGCAGTACGAGCAGTACTTC,CASSAQPGGQYEQYF
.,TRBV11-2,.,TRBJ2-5,TGTGCCAGCAGCTCTCGAGCGGAGACCCAGTACTTC,CASSSRAETQYF
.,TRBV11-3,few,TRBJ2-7,TGTGCCAGCAGCTTAGGAGAAGGGTTGACCTACGAGCAGTACTTC,CASSLGEGLTYEQYF
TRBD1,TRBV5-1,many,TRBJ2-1,TGCGCCAGCACCCGGGGACAGGGTGGTTTCGGGGAGCAGTTCTTC,CASTRGQGGFGEQFF
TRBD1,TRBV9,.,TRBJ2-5,TGTGCCAGCAGCGTCGGAGACAGGGGCCAAGAGACCCAGTACTTC,CASSVGDRGQETQYF
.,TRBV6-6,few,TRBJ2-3,TGTGCCAGCAGCTCTGGGCGTAGCACAGATACGCAGTATTTT,CASSSGRSTDTQYF
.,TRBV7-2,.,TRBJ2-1,TGTGCCAGCAGCCTAAGCGGATACAATGAGCAGTTCTTC,CASSLSGYNEQFF
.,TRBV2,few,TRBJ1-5,TGTGCCAGCACCTGGCAGACAGATCAGCCCCAGCATTTT,CASTWQTDQPQHF
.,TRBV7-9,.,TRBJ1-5,TGTGCCAGCAGCTCGGGGGCAGGCCAGCCCCAGCATTTT,CASSSGAGQPQHF
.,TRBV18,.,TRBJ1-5,TGTGCCAGCTCACCGCAAGAATATAGCAATCAGCCCCAGCATTTT,CASSPQEYSNQPQHF
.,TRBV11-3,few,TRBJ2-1,TGTGCCAGCAGCTTAGTAGGAACTAACAACAATGAGCAGTTCTTC,CASSLVGTNNNEQFF